This is a list of T cell receptor beta chains from one sample in a study of T cell repertoires in cytomegalovirus infection. One entry per CDR3 protein results from TCRdb running MiXCR on the reads. Among nearly 450,000 distinct CDR3 sequences listed, 25% to 40% were seen once. Sequenced input: PBMCs. The source is a human donor in good health (CMV status not recorded). Some clones in this sample may be carry-over from other donors' samples. CDR3s include the opening cysteine and the closing phenylalanine or tryptophan. The order of the fields is CDR3 length, D gene, clone size, V gene, J gene, CDR3 protein, CDR3 DNA. The D gene is left open where the match is weak. The size field is filled for only some rows; it gives once, few, many or a size class.

16,TRBD2,many,TRBV7-2,TRBJ2-1,CASSLVTSGSYNEQFF,TGTGCCAGCAGCTTAGTAACTAGCGGGTCATACAATGAGCAGTTCTTC
16,NA,few,TRBV3-1,TRBJ1-4,CASSQGEQALFGTQFF,TGTGCCAGCAGCCAAGGCGAACAGGCACTTTTCGGCACCCAGTTTTTT
14,NA,NA,TRBV6-6,TRBJ1-6,CASSRGRDNSPLHF,TGTGCCAGCAGCAGGGGACGGGACAATTCACCCCTCCACTTT
14,NA,few,TRBV4-1,TRBJ2-1,CASSLSYRDDEQFF,TGCGCCAGCAGCCTGTCGTACAGGGACGATGAGCAGTTCTTC
14,TRBD1,NA,TRBV7-8,TRBJ1-6,CASRKDRGFTPLHF,TGTGCCAGCAGGAAGGACAGGGGATTTACACCCCTCCACTTT
17,NA,NA,TRBV19,TRBJ2-2,CASSIDHGESDTGELFF,TGTGCCAGTAGTATAGATCATGGAGAGTCGGACACCGGGGAGCTGTTTTTT
19,TRBD1,many,TRBV7-2,TRBJ1-5,CASSLVGVRQGPNNQPQHF,TGTGCCAGCAGCTTAGTAGGAGTGAGACAGGGGCCGAACAATCAGCCCCAGCATTTT
15,TRBD1,NA,TRBV6-5,TRBJ2-3,CASQPTGAGADTQYF,TGTGCCAGCCAGCCGACAGGGGCTGGCGCAGATACGCAGTATTTT
14,TRBD1,few,TRBV19,TRBJ1-5,CASNHRGGGQPQHF,TGTGCCAGTAACCACAGGGGGGGAGGTCAGCCCCAGCATTTT
15,NA,NA,TRBV5-1,TRBJ2-7,CASRMVGQSSYEQYF,TGCGCCAGCAGAATGGTCGGGCAGAGCTCCTACGAGCAGTACTTC
14,NA,few,TRBV3-1,TRBJ1-4,CASSAQGTNEKLFF,TGTGCCAGCAGCGCACAGGGAACTAATGAAAAACTGTTTTTT
14,NA,many,TRBV11-2,TRBJ2-3,CASSPSYSADTQYF,TGTGCCAGCAGCCCCTCATACTCGGCAGATACGCAGTATTTT
14,TRBD2,NA,TRBV3-1,TRBJ2-7,CASSQRGGSYEQYF,TGTGCCAGCAGCCAGCGGGGGGGATCCTACGAGCAGTACTTC
14,NA,NA,TRBV28,TRBJ2-3,CASSLRSGEDTQYF,TGTGCCAGCAGTTTACGCTCCGGGGAGGATACGCAGTATTTT
16,TRBD1,NA,TRBV19,TRBJ1-5,CASSPRPGGSNQPQHF,TGTGCCAGTAGTCCCCGCCCAGGGGGTAGCAATCAGCCCCAGCATTTT
16,NA,many,TRBV7-2,TRBJ2-3,CASSGTLGVGTDTQYF,TGTGCCAGCAGCGGAACTTTAGGAGTTGGGACAGATACGCAGTATTTT
15,NA,NA,TRBV4-1,TRBJ1-1,CASSQRNQGGYEAFF,TGCGCCAGCAGCCAAAGGAACCAGGGTGGGTATGAAGCTTTCTTT
14,NA,few,TRBV7-9,TRBJ2-7,CASSLVGGHREQYF,TGTGCCAGCAGCTTAGTAGGGGGGCATCGCGAGCAGTACTTC
13,NA,few,TRBV6-6,TRBJ2-7,CASSSSRVGGRYF,NA
15,TRBD1,few,TRBV6-5,TRBJ2-1,CASSYGTGGGNEQFF,TGTGCCAGCAGTTACGGTACAGGGGGTGGGAATGAGCAGTTCTTC
13,NA,few,TRBV11-1,TRBJ2-1,CASRHSSYNEQFF,TGTGCCAGCCGACACTCTAGTTACAATGAGCAGTTCTTC
16,NA,NA,TRBV4-3,TRBJ1-3,CASSQESGYSGNTIYF,TGCGCCAGCAGCCAAGAGAGCGGATACTCTGGAAACACCATATATTTT
15,NA,many,TRBV7-2,TRBJ1-4,CASSPVGGSNEKLFF,TGTGCCAGCAGCCCTGTGGGCGGGTCTAATGAAAAACTGTTTTTT